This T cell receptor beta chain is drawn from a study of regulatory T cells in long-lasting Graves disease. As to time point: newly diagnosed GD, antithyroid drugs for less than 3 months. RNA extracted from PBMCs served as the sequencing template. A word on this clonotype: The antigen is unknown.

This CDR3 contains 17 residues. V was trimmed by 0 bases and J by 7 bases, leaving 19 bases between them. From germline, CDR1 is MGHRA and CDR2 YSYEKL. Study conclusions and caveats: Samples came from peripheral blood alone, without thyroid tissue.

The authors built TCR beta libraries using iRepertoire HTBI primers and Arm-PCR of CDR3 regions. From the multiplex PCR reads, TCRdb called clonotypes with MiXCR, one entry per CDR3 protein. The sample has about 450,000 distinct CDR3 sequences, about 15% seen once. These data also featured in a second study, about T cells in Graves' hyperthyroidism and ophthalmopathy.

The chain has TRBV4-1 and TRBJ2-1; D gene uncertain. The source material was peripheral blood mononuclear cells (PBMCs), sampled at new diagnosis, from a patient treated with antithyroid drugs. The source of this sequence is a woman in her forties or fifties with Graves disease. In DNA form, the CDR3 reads TGCGCCAGCAGCCAAGAGCGAGCAAAAAGAATCCAGAATGAGCAGTTCTTC. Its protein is CASSQERAKRIQNEQFF.